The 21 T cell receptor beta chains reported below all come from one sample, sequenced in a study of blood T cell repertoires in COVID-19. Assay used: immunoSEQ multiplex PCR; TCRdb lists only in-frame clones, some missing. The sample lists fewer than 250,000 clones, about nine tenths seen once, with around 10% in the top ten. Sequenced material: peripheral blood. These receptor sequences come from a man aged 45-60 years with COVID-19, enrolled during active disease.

The CDR3 region has the DNA TGTGCCAGCAGCAGGGACAGCTACGAGCAGTACTTC. Residues: CASSRDSYEQYF. The chain combines TRBV5-6 with TRBJ2-7; the match to TRBD1 covers 7 bases. V was clipped by 4 bases and J by 3 bases; unmatched bases: 1. The germline CDR1 and CDR2 sequences are SGHDT and YYEEEE. The CDR3 covers 12 residues.

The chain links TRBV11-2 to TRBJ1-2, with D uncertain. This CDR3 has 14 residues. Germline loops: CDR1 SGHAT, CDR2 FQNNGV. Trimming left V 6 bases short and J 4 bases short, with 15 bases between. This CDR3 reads CASRVGRPFYGYTF. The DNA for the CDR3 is TGTGCCAGCAGAGTAGGCAGGCCTTTCTATGGCTACACCTTC.

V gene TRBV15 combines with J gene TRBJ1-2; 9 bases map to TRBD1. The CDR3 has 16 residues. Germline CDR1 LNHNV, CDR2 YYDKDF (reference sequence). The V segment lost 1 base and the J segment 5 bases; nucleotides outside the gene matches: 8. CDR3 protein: CATSRADPGQGYGYTF. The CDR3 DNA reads TGTGCCACCAGCAGAGCCGACCCGGGACAGGGATATGGCTACACCTTC.

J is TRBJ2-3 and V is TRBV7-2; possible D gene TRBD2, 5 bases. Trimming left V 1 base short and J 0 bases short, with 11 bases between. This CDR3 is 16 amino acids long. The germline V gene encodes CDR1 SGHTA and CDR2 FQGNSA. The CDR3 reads CASSLVPGYSTDTQYF. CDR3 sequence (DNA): TGTGCCAGCAGCTTAGTTCCGGGGTATAGCACAGATACGCAGTATTTT.

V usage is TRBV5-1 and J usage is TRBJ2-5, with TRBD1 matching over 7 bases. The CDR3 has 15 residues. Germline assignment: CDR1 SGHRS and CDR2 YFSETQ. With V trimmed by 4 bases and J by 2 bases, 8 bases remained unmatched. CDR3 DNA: TGCGCCAGCAGCCGTACGGGACAGACTCAAGAGACCCAGTACTTC. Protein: CASSRTGQTQETQYF. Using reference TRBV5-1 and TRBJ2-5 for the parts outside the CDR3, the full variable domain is KAGVTQTPRYLIKTRGQQVTLSCSPISGHRSVSWYQQTPGQGLQFLFEYFSETQRNKGNFPGRFSGRQFSNSRSEMNVSTLELGDSALYLCASSRTGQTQETQYFGPGTRLLVL.

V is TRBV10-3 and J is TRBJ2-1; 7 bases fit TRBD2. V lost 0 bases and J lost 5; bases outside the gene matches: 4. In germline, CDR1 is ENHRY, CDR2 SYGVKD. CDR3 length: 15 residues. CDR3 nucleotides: TGTGCCATCAGTGAGTCGGCTAGCGGTCACAATGAGCAGTTCTTC. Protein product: CAISESASGHNEQFF.

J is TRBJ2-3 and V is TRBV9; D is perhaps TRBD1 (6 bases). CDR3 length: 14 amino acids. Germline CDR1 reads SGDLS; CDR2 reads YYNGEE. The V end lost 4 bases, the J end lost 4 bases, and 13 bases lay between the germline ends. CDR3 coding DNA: TGTGCCAGCAGCTCACAGGGTTGGGCAGATACGCAGTATTTT. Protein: CASSSQGWADTQYF. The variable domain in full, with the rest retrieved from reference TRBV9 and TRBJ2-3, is DSGVTQTPKHLITATGQRVTLRCSPRSGDLSVYWYQQSLDQGLQFLIQYYNGEERAKGNILERFSAQQFPDLHSELNLSSLELGDSALYFCASSSQGWADTQYFGPGTRLTVL.

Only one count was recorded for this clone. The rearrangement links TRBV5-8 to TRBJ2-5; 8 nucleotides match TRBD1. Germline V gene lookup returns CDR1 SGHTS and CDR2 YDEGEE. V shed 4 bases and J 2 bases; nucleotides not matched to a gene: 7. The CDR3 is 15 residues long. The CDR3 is CASSPGQEDQETQYF. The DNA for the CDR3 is TGTGCCAGCAGCCCGGGACAGGAAGATCAAGAGACCCAGTACTTC.

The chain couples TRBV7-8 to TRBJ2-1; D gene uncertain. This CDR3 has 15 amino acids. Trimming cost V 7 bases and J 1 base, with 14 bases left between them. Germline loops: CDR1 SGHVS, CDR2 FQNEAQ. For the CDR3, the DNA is TGTGCCAGCACCCCCCGGGTGGGTTCCTACAATGAGCAGTTCTTC. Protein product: CASTPRVGSYNEQFF.

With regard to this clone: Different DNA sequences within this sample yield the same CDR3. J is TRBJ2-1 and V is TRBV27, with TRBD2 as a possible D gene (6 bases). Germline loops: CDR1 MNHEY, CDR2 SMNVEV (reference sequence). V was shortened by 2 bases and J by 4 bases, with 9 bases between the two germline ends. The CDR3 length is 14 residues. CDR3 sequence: CASSLAGSYNEQFF. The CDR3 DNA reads TGTGCCAGCAGTTTAGCCGGGAGTTACAATGAGCAGTTCTTC.

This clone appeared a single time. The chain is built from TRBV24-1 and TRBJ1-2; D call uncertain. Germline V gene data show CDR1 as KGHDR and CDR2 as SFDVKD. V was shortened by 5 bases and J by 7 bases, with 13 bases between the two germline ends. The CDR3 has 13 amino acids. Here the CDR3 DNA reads TGTGCCACCAGTGGCGGAGGAGGGCTTGGCTACACCTTC. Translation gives CATSGGGGLGYTF.

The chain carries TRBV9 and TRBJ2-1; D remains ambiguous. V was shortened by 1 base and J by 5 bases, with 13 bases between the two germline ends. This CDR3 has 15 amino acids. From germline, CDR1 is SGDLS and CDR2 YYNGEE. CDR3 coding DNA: TGTGCCAGCAGCGTACTTGGTACTGGAGACAATGAGCAGTTCTTC. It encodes CASSVLGTGDNEQFF.

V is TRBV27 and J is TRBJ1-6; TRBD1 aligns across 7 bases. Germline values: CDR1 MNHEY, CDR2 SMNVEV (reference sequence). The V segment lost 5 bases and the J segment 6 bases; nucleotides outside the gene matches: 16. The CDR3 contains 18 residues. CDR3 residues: CASSPIHWTGTANSPLHF. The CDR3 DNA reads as TGTGCCAGCAGTCCCATTCACTGGACGGGGACAGCTAATTCACCCCTCCACTTT.

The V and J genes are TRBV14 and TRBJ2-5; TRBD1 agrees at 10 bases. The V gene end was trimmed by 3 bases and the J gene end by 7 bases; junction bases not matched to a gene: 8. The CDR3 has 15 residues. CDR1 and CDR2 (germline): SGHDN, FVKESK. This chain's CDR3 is CASSQPGQGLLTQYF. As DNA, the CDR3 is TGTGCCAGCAGCCAGCCGGGACAGGGGTTGTTGACCCAGTACTTC.

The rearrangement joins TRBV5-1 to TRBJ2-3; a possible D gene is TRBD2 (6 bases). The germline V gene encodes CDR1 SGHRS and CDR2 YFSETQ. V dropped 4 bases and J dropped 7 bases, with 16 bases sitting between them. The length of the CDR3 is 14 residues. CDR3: CASSTGDFGNTQYF. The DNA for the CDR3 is TGCGCCAGCAGCACCGGGGACTTCGGGAATACGCAGTATTTT.

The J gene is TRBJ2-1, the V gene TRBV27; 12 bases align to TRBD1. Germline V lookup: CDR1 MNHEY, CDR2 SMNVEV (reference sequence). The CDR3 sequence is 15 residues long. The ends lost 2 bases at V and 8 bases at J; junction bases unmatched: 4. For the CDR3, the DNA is TGTGCCAGCAGTTTACCCGGGACAGGGGGCGATGAGCAGTTCTTC. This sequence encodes CASSLPGTGGDEQFF.

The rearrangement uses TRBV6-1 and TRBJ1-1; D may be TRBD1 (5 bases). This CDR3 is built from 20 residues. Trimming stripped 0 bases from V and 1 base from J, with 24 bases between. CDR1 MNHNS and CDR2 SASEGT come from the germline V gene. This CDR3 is CASSEATSTRGGSWNTEAFF. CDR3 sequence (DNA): TGTGCCAGCAGTGAAGCCACTTCTACTAGGGGAGGTTCTTGGAACACTGAAGCTTTCTTT.

The CDR3 coding sequence is TGTGCCAGCAGCTTACAGAGCGAAGAGACCCAGTACTTC. Amino acid sequence: CASSLQSEETQYF. This chain links TRBV11-3 with TRBJ2-5; the D is unclear. This CDR3 comprises 13 residues. Germline V gene data show CDR1 as SGHNT and CDR2 as YENEEA. Trimming pared 2 bases from V and 3 bases from J, leaving 7 bases between.

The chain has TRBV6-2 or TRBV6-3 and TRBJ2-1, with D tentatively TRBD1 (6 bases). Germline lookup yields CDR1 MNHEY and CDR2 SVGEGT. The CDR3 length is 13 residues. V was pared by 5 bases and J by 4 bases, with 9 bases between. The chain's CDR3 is CASSEGEYNEQFF. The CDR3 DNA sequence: TGTGCCAGCAGTGAGGGGGAGTACAATGAGCAGTTCTTC.

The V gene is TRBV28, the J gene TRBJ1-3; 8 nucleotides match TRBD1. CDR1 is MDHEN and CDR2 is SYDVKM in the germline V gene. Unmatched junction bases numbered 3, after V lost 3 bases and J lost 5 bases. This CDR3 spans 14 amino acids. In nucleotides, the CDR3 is TGTGCCAGCAGTTTTGACAGGGGAAGAAACACCATATATTTT. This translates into CASSFDRGRNTIYF.

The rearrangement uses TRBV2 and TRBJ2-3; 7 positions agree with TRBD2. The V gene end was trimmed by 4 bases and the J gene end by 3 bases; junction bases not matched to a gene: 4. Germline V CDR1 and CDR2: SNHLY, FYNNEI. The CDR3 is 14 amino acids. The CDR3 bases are TGTGCCAGCAGTGGGGAGGGCAGAACAGATACGCAGTATTTT. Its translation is CASSGEGRTDTQYF.